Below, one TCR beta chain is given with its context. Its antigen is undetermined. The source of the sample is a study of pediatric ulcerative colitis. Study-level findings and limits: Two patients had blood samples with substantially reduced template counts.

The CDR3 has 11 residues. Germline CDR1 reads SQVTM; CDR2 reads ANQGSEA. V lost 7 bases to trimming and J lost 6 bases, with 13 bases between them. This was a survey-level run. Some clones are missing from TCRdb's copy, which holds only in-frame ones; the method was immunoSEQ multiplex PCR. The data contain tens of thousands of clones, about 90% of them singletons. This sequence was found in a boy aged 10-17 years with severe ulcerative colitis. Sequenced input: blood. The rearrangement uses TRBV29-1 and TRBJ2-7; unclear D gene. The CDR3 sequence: CSAGFPAEQYF. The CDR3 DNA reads TGCAGCGCGGGTTTTCCAGCCGAGCAGTACTTC.